The 8 T cell receptor beta chains reported below all come from one sample, sequenced in a study of shared clonotypes between healthy human individuals. Profiled with immunoSEQ multiplex PCR; TCRdb holds only in-frame clones, not every one. The sample lists about 1.5 million clones, over 95% occurring once. Sequences were obtained from naive CD4+ T cells sorted from blood. Subset specified: CD45RA+ positively selected. These receptors were obtained from a man younger than 40 in good health.

The chain couples TRBV19 to TRBJ1-1; 7 bases are shared with TRBD1. The CDR3 contains 15 residues. J lost 1 base, V lost 5 bases, and 7 bases had no gene match. Germline CDR1 reads LNHDA; CDR2 reads SQIVND (reference sequence). The CDR3 region is CASSPNRDRNTEAFF. The DNA for the CDR3 is TGTGCCAGTAGTCCGAACCGGGACAGGAACACTGAAGCTTTCTTT.

The rearrangement uses TRBV4-3 and TRBJ2-7; D gene unclear. Germline assignment: CDR1 LGHNA and CDR2 YSLEER. The CDR3 contains 13 residues. Trimming pared 0 bases from V and 3 bases from J, leaving 6 bases between. The CDR3 DNA is TGCGCCAGCAGCCAAGAATCAGGCTACGAGCAGTACTTC. Translating gives CASSQESGYEQYF.

This clone was counted once. Other DNA sequences within the sample encode an identical CDR3. This sequence joins TRBV18 and TRBJ2-7, with TRBD1 matching 7 bases. J was trimmed by 1 base and V by 4 bases; bases with no gene match: 1. CDR3 size: 13 residues. The germline V gene encodes CDR1 KGHSH and CDR2 LQKENI. The DNA for the CDR3 is TGTGCCAGCTCACGGACAGGTTCCTACGAGCAGTACTTC. It translates to CASSRTGSYEQYF.

For the CDR3, the DNA is TGTGCCAGCAGATCCTCAGATACGCAGTATTTT. Amino acid sequence: CASRSSDTQYF. The chain couples TRBV7-9 to TRBJ2-3; D remains ambiguous. Germline V gene data show CDR1 as SEHNR and CDR2 as FQNEAQ (reference sequence). With 6 bases removed from V and 4 bases from J, the gap between germline ends came to 5 bases. This CDR3 contains 11 residues.

In the case of this clone: Additional DNA sequences in this sample encode the identical CDR3. The chain employs TRBV2 and TRBJ1-2, with D unresolved. CDR3 length: 12 residues. The germline V and J ends were trimmed by 6 bases and 3 bases, with 8 bases remaining between them. Germline CDR1 is SNHLY and CDR2 is FYNNEI. The CDR3 loop reads CASRDRDYGYTF. DNA of the CDR3: TGTGCCAGCAGAGACCGGGACTATGGCTACACCTTC.

This sequence joins TRBV6-1 and TRBJ1-5; D remains ambiguous. The V end lost 1 base, the J end lost 1 base, and 5 bases lay between the germline ends. Germline lookup yields CDR1 MNHNS and CDR2 SASEGT. The CDR3 spans 14 residues. CDR3 loop: CASSEVQSNQPQHF. Written as DNA, the CDR3 is TGTGCCAGCAGTGAAGTCCAGAGCAATCAGCCCCAGCATTTT.

The V and J genes are TRBV15 and TRBJ1-1; the D gene is possibly TRBD1 (5 bases). V was pared by 0 bases and J by 4 bases, with 12 bases between. Looked up from germline, CDR1 is LNHNV and CDR2 is YYDKDF (reference sequence). CDR3 size: 15 residues. Written as DNA, the CDR3 is TGTGCCACCAGCAGAGACAGGGCGGCGACCACTGAAGCTTTCTTT. Protein product: CATSRDRAATTEAFF.

The CDR3 DNA reads TGTGCCAGCAGACCCGGGAAAGAGACCCAGTACTTC. Amino acid sequence: CASRPGKETQYF. The chain couples TRBV28 to TRBJ2-5, with D maybe TRBD2 (5 bases). CDR3 size: 12 residues. V lost 6 bases and J 3 bases, leaving 8 bases between the germline ends. Germline assignment: CDR1 MDHEN and CDR2 SYDVKM. Based on the CDR3 plus reference TRBV28 and TRBJ2-5, the full variable domain is DVKVTQSSRYLVKRTGEKVFLECVQDMDHENMFWYRQDPGLGLRLIYFSYDVKMKEKGDIPEGYSVSREKKERFSLILESASTNQTSMYLCASRPGKETQYFGPGTRLLVL.